These 21 T cell receptor beta chains were sequenced from one sample in a study of blood T cell repertoires in COVID-19. Assay used: immunoSEQ multiplex PCR; TCRdb lists only in-frame clones, some missing. The repertoire includes a few hundred thousand clones, roughly 82% of them detected once, and 9% to 15% sits in the top ten. The sequenced sample was peripheral blood. Receptor source: an older man with acute or convalescent COVID-19.

This sequence joins TRBV7-2 and TRBJ1-4, with D possibly TRBD1 on 5 matching bases. Trimming took off 2 bases at V and 8 bases at J, with 15 bases between the two ends. From germline, CDR1 is SGHTA and CDR2 FQGNSA. The CDR3 spans 15 residues. The CDR3 nucleotides are TGTGCCAGCAGCTTACAGGGCACGGGAGGCGAAAAACTGTTTTTT. Translation gives CASSLQGTGGEKLFF.

The chain joins TRBV19 to TRBJ1-2; TRBD1 is a possible D gene (5 bases). With 5 bases removed from V and 5 bases from J, the gap between germline ends came to 15 bases. Germline V gene data show CDR1 as LNHDA and CDR2 as SQIVND (reference sequence). The CDR3 spans 14 residues. The CDR3 region is CASSGGTFPYGYTF. In DNA, the CDR3 is TGTGCCAGTAGTGGGGGGACCTTTCCGTATGGCTACACCTTC.

Worth noting for this clone: A read error may produce the germline difference seen at one junction end. V usage is TRBV18 and J usage is TRBJ2-7, with 7 bases that match TRBD1. The CDR3 is 14 amino acids. Germline V gene lookup returns CDR1 KGHSH and CDR2 LQKENI. The chain's CDR3 is CASSPLRGSHEQYF. CDR3 nucleotides: TGTGCCAGCTCTCCACTCAGGGGGAGTCACGAGCAGTACTTC.

This clone came up a few times. The chain uses TRBV3-1 (or the pseudogene TRBV3-2) and TRBJ1-2; 9 bases match TRBD1. The CDR3 is 15 residues long. The V and J ends lost 1 base and 6 bases, in that order; junction bases with no gene match: 6. Germline V gene lookup returns CDR1 LGHDT and CDR2 YNNKEL (reference sequence). The CDR3 coding sequence is TGTGCCAGCAGCCAAGGCCTACAGGGGGCAAATGGCTACACCTTC. This gives the protein CASSQGLQGANGYTF.

The chain combines TRBV9 with TRBJ2-5; TRBD2 agrees at 7 bases. Germline V CDR1 and CDR2: SGDLS, YYNGEE. After removal of 0 bases from V and 4 bases from J, the junction contained 9 bases not matched to a gene. This CDR3 spans 16 amino acids. The chain's CDR3 is CASSVDVGGPGETQYF. The CDR3, as DNA: TGTGCCAGCAGCGTAGACGTGGGAGGGCCGGGAGAGACCCAGTACTTC.

In its sample, this clone was seen a few times. The sample carries other DNA sequences with the same CDR3. This rearrangement joins TRBV18 to TRBJ1-4; D is uncertain. From germline, CDR1 is KGHSH and CDR2 LQKENI. The CDR3 is made up of 12 amino acids. Trimming left V 3 bases short and J 7 bases short, with 6 bases between. The CDR3 is CASSPSGEKLFF. The CDR3 bases are TGTGCCAGCTCACCTAGCGGTGAAAAACTGTTTTTT.

V and J are TRBV5-6 and TRBJ1-6, with a possible D match to TRBD1 (5 bases). Germline V CDR1 and CDR2: SGHDT, YYEEEE. This CDR3 contains 15 residues. V was clipped by 1 base and J by 5 bases, with 10 bases between them. The CDR3, as DNA: TGTGCCAGCAGCTTGAGACGGACAAATAATTCACCCCTCCACTTT. It codes for CASSLRRTNNSPLHF.

The chain has TRBV7-3 and TRBJ1-1; the D gene is possibly TRBD1 (5 bases). The CDR3 loop spans 14 amino acids. The V gene lost 2 bases and the J gene lost 4 bases, with 11 bases spanning the gap. Germline V gene lookup returns CDR1 SGHTA and CDR2 FQGTGA. The CDR3 is CASSLQGGATEAFF. In DNA form, the CDR3 reads TGTGCCAGCAGCTTACAGGGTGGAGCCACTGAAGCTTTCTTT.

The chain recombines TRBV3-1 (or the pseudogene TRBV3-2) with TRBJ1-1; D is perhaps TRBD1 (6 bases). The germline CDR1 and CDR2 sequences are LGHDT and YNNKEL (reference sequence). The CDR3 contains 19 residues. Trimming left V 1 base short and J 3 bases short, with 24 bases between. The CDR3 sequence is CASSQAWGQASRRDTEAFF. In DNA form, the CDR3 reads TGTGCCAGCAGCCAAGCGTGGGGGCAGGCGTCCCGTCGAGACACTGAAGCTTTCTTT.

The chain links TRBV19 to TRBJ2-3; TRBD2 agrees at 9 bases. The CDR3 spans 15 residues. The V segment lost 7 bases and the J segment 0 bases; nucleotides outside the gene matches: 5. CDR1 LNHDA and CDR2 SQIVND come from the germline V gene (reference sequence). CDR3 amino acids: CASKRREGSTDTQYF. The CDR3, as DNA: TGTGCCAGTAAACGGCGGGAGGGTAGCACAGATACGCAGTATTTT.

CDR3 loop: CASSSQGGLNEKLFF. The DNA of the CDR3 is TGCGCCAGCAGCTCACAGGGTGGGCTTAATGAAAAACTGTTTTTT. The chain has TRBV5-1 and TRBJ1-4; D is perhaps TRBD1 (6 bases). Germline lookup yields CDR1 SGHRS and CDR2 YFSETQ. CDR3 length equals 15 residues. V lost 3 bases and J lost 4, with 13 bases in between.

This chain uses TRBV2 with TRBJ1-5; D is unclear. Germline-derived CDR1 and CDR2 are SNHLY and FYNNEI. The CDR3 sequence is 14 residues long. V was cut by 8 bases and J by 6 bases, with 17 bases left in between. The CDR3 DNA follows: TGTGCCAGCCGTATCGGCACGAGAGGTCAGCCCCAGCATTTT. It is translated as CASRIGTRGQPQHF.

The rearrangement uses TRBV19 and TRBJ2-3; D is perhaps TRBD2 (6 bases). This CDR3 contains 15 residues. V lost 4 bases, J lost 2 bases, and 13 bases lay in between. CDR1 LNHDA and CDR2 SQIVND come from the germline V gene (reference sequence). The CDR3 nucleotides read TGTGCCAGTAGTACTACCGGGAGTAACACAGATACGCAGTATTTT. This encodes CASSTTGSNTDTQYF.

V and J are TRBV9 and TRBJ1-6; the match to TRBD1 covers 7 bases. The V gene's germline CDR1 is SGDLS and CDR2 YYNGEE. V lost 0 bases, J lost 4 bases, and 7 bases stayed unmatched. The CDR3 is 17 amino acids. CDR3: CASSVVGTASYNSPLHF. DNA for the CDR3: TGTGCCAGCAGCGTAGTAGGGACAGCTTCTTATAATTCACCCCTCCACTTT.

CDR3 sequence (DNA): TGTGCCAGCAGTTGGGACTTCCCTAGCACAGATACGCAGTATTTT. Translated, it gives CASSWDFPSTDTQYF. The V and J genes are TRBV27 and TRBJ2-3, with a weak D call TRBD2 (6 bases). CDR1 MNHEY and CDR2 SMNVEV come from the germline V gene (reference sequence). Between the trimmed V and J ends, which lost 4 bases and 0 bases, there was a span of 11 bases. The CDR3 has 15 amino acids.

The chain joins TRBV11-2 to TRBJ2-7; TRBD1 matches 10 bases. This CDR3 has 16 residues. Per the germline V gene, CDR1 is SGHAT and CDR2 is FQNNGV. J lost 2 bases, V lost 1 base, and 5 bases had no gene match. This CDR3 reads CASSLGTGTGAYEQYF. The CDR3 DNA reads TGTGCCAGCAGCTTAGGAACCGGGACAGGGGCCTACGAGCAGTACTTC.

This clone was observed a few times. The chain recombines TRBV5-5 with TRBJ1-5, with TRBD1 matching over 8 bases. Trimming removed 4 bases from V and 4 bases from J; junction bases left unmatched: 10. This CDR3 region has 16 residues. The V gene's germline CDR1 is SGHKS and CDR2 YYEKEE (reference sequence). The DNA for the CDR3 is TGTGCCAGCAGCCTGTTTGGACAGGGATATAATCAGCCCCAGCATTTT. Its translation is CASSLFGQGYNQPQHF.

This clone was counted a single time. The V call is TRBV7-9, the J call TRBJ2-1; D might be TRBD1 (6 bases). The V end lost 1 base, the J end lost 9 bases, and 13 bases lay between the germline ends. The CDR3 is 14 amino acids. Germline lookup yields CDR1 SEHNR and CDR2 FQNEAQ (reference sequence). Here the CDR3 reads CASSLVQGPGEQFF. CDR3 sequence (DNA): TGTGCCAGCAGCTTAGTTCAGGGGCCGGGTGAGCAGTTCTTC. The full variable domain, its missing parts supplied by reference TRBV7-9 and TRBJ2-1, is DTGVSQNPRHKITKRGQNVTFRCDPISEHNRLYWYRQTLGQGPEFLTYFQNEAQLEKSRLLSDRFSAERPKGSFSTLEIQRTEQGDSAMYLCASSLVQGPGEQFFGPGTRLTVL.

The V gene is TRBV19, the J gene TRBJ1-5; a possible D gene is TRBD1 (5 bases). Looked up from germline, CDR1 is LNHDA and CDR2 is SQIVND (reference sequence). The CDR3 length is 15 residues. V was pared by 2 bases and J by 2 bases, with 10 bases between. The CDR3, as DNA: TGTGCCAGTAGTATAAGGGGAGGGGGCAATCAGCCCCAGCATTTT. Translated, it gives CASSIRGGGNQPQHF.

Points on this clone: Relative to the germline gene, one junction end is altered; a read error may explain this. V is TRBV7-7 and J is TRBJ2-3; D gene uncertain. CDR1 is SSHAT, CDR2 FNYEAQ, per germline (reference sequence). The CDR3 consists of 15 residues. CDR3 loop: CASSLGLRGTDTQYF. CDR3 in DNA: TGTGCTAGCAGCTTAGGGTTACGGGGCACAGATACGCAGTATTTT.

V is TRBV6-5 and J is TRBJ2-7; perhaps TRBD2 as D (6 bases). V shed 6 bases and J shed 5 bases, with 17 bases lying between them. CDR3 length: 14 residues. Looked up from germline, CDR1 is MNHEY and CDR2 is SVGAGI. The CDR3 protein is CASSPLGGFNEQYF. CDR3 coding DNA: TGTGCCAGCAGCCCCTTAGGAGGGTTCAACGAGCAGTACTTC.